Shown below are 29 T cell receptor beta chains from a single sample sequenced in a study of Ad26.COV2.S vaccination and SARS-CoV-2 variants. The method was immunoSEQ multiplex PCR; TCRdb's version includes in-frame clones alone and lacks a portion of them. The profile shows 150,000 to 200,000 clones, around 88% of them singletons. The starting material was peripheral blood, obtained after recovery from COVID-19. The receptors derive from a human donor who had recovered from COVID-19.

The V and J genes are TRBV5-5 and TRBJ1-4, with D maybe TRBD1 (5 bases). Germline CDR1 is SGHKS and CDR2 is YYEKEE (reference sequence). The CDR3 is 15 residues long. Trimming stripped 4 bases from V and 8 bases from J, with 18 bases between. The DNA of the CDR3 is TGTGCCAGCAGCCCTGGATGGCAGGGTAACGAAAAACTGTTTTTT. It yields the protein CASSPGWQGNEKLFF. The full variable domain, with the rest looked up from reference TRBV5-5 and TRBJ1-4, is DAGVTQSPTHLIKTRGQQVTLRCSPISGHKSVSWYQQVLGQGPQFIFQYYEKEERGRGNFPDRFSARQFPNYSSELNVNALLLGDSALYLCASSPGWQGNEKLFFGSGTQLSVL.

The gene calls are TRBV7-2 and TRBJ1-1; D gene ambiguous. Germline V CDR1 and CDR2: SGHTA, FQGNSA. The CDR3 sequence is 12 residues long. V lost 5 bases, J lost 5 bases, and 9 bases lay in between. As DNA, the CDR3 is TGTGCCAGCAGCCGCAGTGGGACTGAAGCTTTCTTT. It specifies CASSRSGTEAFF.

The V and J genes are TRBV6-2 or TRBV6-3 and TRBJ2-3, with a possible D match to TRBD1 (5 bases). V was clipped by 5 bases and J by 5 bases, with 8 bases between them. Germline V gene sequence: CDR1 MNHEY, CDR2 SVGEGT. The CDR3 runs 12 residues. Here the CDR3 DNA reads TGTGCCAGCAGTCAAACAGGAGATACGCAGTATTTT. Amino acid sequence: CASSQTGDTQYF.

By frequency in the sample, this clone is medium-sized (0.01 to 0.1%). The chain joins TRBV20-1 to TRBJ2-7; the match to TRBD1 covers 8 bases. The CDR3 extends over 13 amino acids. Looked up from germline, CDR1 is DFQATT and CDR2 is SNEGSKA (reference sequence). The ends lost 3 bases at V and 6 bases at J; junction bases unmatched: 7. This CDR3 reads CSASVRTGPEQYF. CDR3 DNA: TGCAGTGCTAGTGTAAGGACAGGGCCCGAGCAGTACTTC.

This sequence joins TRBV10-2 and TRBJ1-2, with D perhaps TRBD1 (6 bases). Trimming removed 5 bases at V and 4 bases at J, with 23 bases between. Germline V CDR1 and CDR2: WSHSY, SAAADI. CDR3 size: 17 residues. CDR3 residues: CASSRVDRDTGPYGYTF. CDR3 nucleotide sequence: TGCGCCAGCAGTCGGGTAGACCGGGACACAGGACCCTATGGCTACACCTTC.

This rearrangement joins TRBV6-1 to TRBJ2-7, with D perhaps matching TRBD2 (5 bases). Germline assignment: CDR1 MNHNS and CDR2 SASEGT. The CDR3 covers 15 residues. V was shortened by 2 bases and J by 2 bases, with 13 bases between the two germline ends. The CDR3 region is CASSELGASPYEQYF. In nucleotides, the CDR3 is TGTGCCAGCAGTGAATTGGGAGCTTCCCCCTACGAGCAGTACTTC.

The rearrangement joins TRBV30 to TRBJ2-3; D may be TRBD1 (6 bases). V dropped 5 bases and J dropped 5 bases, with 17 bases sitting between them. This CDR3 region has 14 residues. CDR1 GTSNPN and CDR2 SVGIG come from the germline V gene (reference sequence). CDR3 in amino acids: CAWEGEFPVDTQYF. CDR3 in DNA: TGTGCCTGGGAGGGGGAATTTCCAGTAGATACGCAGTATTTT.

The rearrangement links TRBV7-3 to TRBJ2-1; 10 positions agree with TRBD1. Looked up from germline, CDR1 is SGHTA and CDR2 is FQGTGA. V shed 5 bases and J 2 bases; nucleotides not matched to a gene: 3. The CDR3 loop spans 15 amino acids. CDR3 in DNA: TGTGCCAGCAGCGTAGACAGGGGGCCCTACAATGAGCAGTTCTTC. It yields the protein CASSVDRGPYNEQFF.

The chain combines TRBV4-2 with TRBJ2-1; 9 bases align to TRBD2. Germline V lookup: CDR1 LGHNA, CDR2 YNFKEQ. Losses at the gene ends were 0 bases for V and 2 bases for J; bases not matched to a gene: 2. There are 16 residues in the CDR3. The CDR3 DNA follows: TGTGCCAGCAGCCAAGAATTAGCGGGGGCCTACAATGAGCAGTTCTTC. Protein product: CASSQELAGAYNEQFF.

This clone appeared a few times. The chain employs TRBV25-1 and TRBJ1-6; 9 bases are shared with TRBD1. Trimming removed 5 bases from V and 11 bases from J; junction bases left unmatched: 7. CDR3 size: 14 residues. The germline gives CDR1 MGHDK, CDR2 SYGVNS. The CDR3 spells CASSKTGGVAPLHF. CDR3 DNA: TGTGCCAGCAGTAAAACAGGGGGCGTCGCACCCCTCCACTTT.

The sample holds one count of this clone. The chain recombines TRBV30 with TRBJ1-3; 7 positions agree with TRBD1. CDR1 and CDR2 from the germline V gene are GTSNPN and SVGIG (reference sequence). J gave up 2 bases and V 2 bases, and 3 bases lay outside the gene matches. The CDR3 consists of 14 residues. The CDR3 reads CAWSSQGAGNTIYF. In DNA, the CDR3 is TGTGCCTGGAGTAGTCAGGGGGCTGGAAACACCATATATTTT. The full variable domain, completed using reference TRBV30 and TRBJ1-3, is SQTIHQWPATLVQPVGSPLSLECTVEGTSNPNLYWYRQAAGRGLQLLFYSVGIGQISSEVPQNLSASRPQDRQFILSSKKLLLSDSGFYLCAWSSQGAGNTIYFGEGSWLTVV.

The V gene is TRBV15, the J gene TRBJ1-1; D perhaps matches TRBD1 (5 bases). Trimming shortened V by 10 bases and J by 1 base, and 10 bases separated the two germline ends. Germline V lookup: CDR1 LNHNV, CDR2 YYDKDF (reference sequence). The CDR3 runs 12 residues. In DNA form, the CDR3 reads TGTGCCATTTCCAGGGAGAACACTGAAGCTTTCTTT. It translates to CAISRENTEAFF.

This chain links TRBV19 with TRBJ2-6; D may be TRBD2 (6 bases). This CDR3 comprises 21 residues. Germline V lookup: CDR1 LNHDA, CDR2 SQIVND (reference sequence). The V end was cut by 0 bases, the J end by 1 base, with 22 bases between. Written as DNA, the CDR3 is TGTGCCAGTAGTATAGATGGGGGGAGGTGGGCTATAGGGTCTGGGGCCAACGTCCTGACTTTC. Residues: CASSIDGGRWAIGSGANVLTF.

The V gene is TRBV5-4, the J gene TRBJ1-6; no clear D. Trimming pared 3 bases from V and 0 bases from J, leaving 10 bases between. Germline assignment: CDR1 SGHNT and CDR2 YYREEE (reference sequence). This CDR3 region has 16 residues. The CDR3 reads CASSSRRPSYNSPLHF. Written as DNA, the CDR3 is TGTGCCAGCAGCTCCCGCAGGCCCTCCTATAATTCACCCCTCCACTTT.

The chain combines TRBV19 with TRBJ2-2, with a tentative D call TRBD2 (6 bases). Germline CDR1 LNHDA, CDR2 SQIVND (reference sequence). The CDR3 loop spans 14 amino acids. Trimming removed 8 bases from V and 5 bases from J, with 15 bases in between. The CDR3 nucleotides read TGTGCCAGTGCTAGCGTGGGTCGAACCGGGGAGCTGTTTTTT. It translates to CASASVGRTGELFF.

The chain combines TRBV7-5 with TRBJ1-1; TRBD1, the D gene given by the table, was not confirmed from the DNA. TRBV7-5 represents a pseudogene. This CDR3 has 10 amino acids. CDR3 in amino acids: CATAGQEAFF. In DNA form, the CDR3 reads TGTGCCACCGCAGGCCAGGAAGCTTTCTTT.

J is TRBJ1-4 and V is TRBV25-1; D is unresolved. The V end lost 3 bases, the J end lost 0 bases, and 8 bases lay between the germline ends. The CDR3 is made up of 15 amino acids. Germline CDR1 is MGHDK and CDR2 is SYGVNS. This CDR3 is CASSEGSATNEKLFF. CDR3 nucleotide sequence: TGTGCCAGCAGTGAGGGATCAGCAACTAATGAAAAACTGTTTTTT.

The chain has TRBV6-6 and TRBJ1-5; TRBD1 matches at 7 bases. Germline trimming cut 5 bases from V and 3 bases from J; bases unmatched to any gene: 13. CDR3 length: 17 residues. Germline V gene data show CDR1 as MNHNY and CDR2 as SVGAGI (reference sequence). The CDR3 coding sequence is TGTGCCAGCAGTCCATCACTGAACAGGGGACCCAATCAGCCCCAGCATTTT. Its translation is CASSPSLNRGPNQPQHF.

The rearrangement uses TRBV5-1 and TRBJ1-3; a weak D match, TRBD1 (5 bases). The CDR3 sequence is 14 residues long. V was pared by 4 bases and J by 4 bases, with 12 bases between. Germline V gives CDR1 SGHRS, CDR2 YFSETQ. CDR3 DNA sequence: TGCGCCAGCAGCCTCGGGACTATGGGAAACACCATATATTTT. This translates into CASSLGTMGNTIYF.

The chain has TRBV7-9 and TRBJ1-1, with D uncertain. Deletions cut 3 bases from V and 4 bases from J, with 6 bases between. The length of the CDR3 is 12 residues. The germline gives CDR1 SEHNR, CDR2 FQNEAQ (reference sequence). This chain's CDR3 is CASSFSGTEAFF. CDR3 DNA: TGTGCCAGCAGCTTCTCAGGCACTGAAGCTTTCTTT.

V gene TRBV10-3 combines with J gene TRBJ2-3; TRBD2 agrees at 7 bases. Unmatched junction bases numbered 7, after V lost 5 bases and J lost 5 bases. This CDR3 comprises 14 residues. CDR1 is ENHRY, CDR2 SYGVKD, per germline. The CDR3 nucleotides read TGTGCCATCAGTCCGGGACTAACGATAGATACGCAGTATTTT. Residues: CAISPGLTIDTQYF.

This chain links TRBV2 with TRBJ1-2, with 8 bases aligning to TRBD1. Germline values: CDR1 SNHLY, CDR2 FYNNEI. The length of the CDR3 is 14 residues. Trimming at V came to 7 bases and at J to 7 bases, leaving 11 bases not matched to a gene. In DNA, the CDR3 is TGTGCCAGCAAAGGACAGGGTGGGTCGCGTGGCTACACCTTC. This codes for CASKGQGGSRGYTF.

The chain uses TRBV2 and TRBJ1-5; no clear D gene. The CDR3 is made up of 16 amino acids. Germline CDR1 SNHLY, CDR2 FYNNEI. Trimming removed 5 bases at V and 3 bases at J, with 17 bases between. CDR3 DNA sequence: TGTGCCAGCAGTCGGAGTCAGGCAAGCCCCAATCAGCCCCAGCATTTT. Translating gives CASSRSQASPNQPQHF. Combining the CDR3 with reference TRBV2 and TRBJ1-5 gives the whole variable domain EPEVTQTPSHQVTQMGQEVILRCVPISNHLYFYWYRQILGQKVEFLVSFYNNEISEKSEIFDDQFSVERPDGSNFTLKIRSTKLEDSAMYFCASSRSQASPNQPQHFGDGTRLSIL.

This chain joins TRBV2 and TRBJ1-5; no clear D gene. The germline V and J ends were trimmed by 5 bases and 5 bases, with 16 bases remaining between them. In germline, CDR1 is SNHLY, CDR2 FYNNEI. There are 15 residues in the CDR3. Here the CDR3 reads CASSLRRGRYQPQHF. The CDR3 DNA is TGTGCCAGCAGTCTCAGGCGTGGCCGGTATCAGCCCCAGCATTTT.

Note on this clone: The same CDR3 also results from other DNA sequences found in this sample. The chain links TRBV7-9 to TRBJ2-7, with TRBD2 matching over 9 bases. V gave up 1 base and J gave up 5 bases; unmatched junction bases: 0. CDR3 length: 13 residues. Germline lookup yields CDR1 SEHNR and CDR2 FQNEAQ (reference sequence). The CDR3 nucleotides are TGTGCCAGCAGCTTAGGACTAGCGGACGAGCAGTACTTC. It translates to CASSLGLADEQYF.

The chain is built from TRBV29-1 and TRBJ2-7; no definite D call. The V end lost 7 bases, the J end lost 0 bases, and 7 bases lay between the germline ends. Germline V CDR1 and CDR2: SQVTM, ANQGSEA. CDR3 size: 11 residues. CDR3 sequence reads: CSAGPSYEQYF. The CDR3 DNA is TGCAGCGCCGGGCCCTCCTACGAGCAGTACTTC.

The CDR3 protein is CASSQGGSTEAFF. The CDR3 DNA is TGTGCCAGCAGCCAAGGAGGGTCCACTGAAGCTTTCTTT. The chain employs TRBV3-1 (or the pseudogene TRBV3-2) and TRBJ1-1; D call uncertain. Deletions cut 1 base from V and 4 bases from J, with 7 bases between. The germline V gene encodes CDR1 LGHDT and CDR2 YNNKEL (reference sequence). This CDR3 contains 13 residues.

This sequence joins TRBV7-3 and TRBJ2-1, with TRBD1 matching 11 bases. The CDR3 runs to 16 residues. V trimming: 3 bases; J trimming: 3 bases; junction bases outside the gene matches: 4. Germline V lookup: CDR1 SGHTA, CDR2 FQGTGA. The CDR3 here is CASSLTGTGGYNEQFF. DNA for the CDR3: TGTGCCAGCAGCTTGACCGGGACAGGGGGCTACAATGAGCAGTTCTTC. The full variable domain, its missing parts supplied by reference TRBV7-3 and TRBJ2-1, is GAGVSQTPSNKVTEKGKYVELRCDPISGHTALYWYRQSLGQGPEFLIYFQGTGAADDSGLPNDRFFAVRPEGSVSTLKIQRTERGDSAVYLCASSLTGTGGYNEQFFGPGTRLTVL.

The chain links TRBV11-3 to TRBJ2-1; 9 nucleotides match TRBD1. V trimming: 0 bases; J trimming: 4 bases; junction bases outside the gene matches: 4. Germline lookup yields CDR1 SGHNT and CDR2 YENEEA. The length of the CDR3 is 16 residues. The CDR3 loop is CASSLDHGTGYNEQFF. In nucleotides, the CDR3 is TGTGCCAGCAGCTTAGACCACGGGACAGGGTACAATGAGCAGTTCTTC.